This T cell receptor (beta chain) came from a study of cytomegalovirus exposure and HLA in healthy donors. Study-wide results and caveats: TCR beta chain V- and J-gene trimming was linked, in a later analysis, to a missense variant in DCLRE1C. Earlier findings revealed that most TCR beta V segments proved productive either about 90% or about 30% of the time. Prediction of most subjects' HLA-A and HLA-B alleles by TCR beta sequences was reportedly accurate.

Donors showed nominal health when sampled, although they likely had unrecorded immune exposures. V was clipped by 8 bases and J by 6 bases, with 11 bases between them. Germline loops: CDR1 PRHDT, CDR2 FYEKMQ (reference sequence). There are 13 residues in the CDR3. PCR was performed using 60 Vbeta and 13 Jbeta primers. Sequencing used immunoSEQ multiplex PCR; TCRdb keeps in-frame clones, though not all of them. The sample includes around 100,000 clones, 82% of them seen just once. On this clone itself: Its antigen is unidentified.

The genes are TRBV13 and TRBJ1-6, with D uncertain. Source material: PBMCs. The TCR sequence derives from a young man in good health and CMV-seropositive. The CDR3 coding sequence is TGTGCCAGCGGTCCTAAACCTAATTCACCCCTCCACTTT. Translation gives CASGPKPNSPLHF.